This is a list of T cell receptor beta chains from one sample in a study of blood T cell repertoires in COVID-19. Generated by immunoSEQ multiplex PCR, the TCRdb table keeps only in-frame clones and is missing some. The table has over 200,000 clones, around 90% seen once; the top ten hold under 1.5%. The material sequenced was peripheral blood. The receptors shown here come from a man aged 25-45 years with acute or convalescent COVID-19. Each CDR3 is given with its conserved first and last residue. D genes are given only for firm matches. Rows may omit the clone size; those that give it use once, few, many or a size class.

TRBV5-1	.	TRBJ2-7	.	TGCGCCAGCAGCTCGTTTTACAGGACGCCCTCCTACGAGCAGTACTTC	CASSSFYRTPSYEQYF
TRBV6-6	.	TRBJ2-3	few	TGTGCCAGCAGTTATCCCCCTCGGACAGATACGCAGTATTTT	CASSYPPRTDTQYF
TRBV19	.	TRBJ1-2	.	TGTGCCAGTAGTTTCGGACATAACTATGGCTACACCTTC	CASSFGHNYGYTF
TRBV20-1	TRBD2	TRBJ2-1	.	TGCAGTGCTAGTGGAAGCGGGGGGGCCCGAAATGAGCAGTTCTTC	CSASGSGGARNEQFF
TRBV24-1	TRBD1	TRBJ2-7	.	TGTGCCACCAGTGACTCCGGGACAGGGTACTACGAGCAGTACTTC	CATSDSGTGYYEQYF
TRBV7-7	.	TRBJ2-2	.	TGTGCTAGCAGCTTAGGTTCTAGCGACACCGGGGAGCTGTTTTTT	CASSLGSSDTGELFF
TRBV7-3	.	TRBJ1-6	.	TGTGCCAGCAGAGCGGGGAATAATTCACCCCTCCACTTT	CASRAGNNSPLHF
TRBV28	.	TRBJ2-5	.	TGTGCCAGCAGGGCCGCCCCAGGGAATAGGGAGACCCAGTACTTC	CASRAAPGNRETQYF
TRBV28	TRBD2	TRBJ2-7	.	TGTGCCAGCAGTTCCCTCGGACTAGCGGGGACCTACGAGCAGTACTTC	CASSSLGLAGTYEQYF
TRBV6-5	.	TRBJ2-3	.	TGTGCCAGCAGGGTACATGCGGCGCAGTATTTT	CASRVHAAQYF
TRBV6-2/TRBV6-3	.	TRBJ2-7	.	TGTGCCAGCAGTCCACTATCTTACGAGCAGTACTTC	CASSPLSYEQYF
TRBV28	.	TRBJ2-7	once	TGTGCCAGCAGCCCGGTGGGAGGCGGGTACGAGCAGTACTTC	CASSPVGGGYEQYF
TRBV6-5	.	TRBJ2-3	.	TGTGCCAGCAGAGAGGACGGGATAGATACGCAGTATTTT	CASREDGIDTQYF
TRBV7-6	.	TRBJ1-1	.	TGTGCCAGCAGCAGACAGGAAATAATGAACACTGAAGCTTTCTTT	CASSRQEIMNTEAFF
TRBV7-9	.	TRBJ1-2	.	TGTGCCAGCAGCTTAGTTTTTGGGCATGGCTACACCTTC	CASSLVFGHGYTF
TRBV5-1	TRBD1	TRBJ2-4	.	TGCGCCAGCAGCGCAGGACAGGGGACCAACATTCAGTACTTC	CASSAGQGTNIQYF
TRBV6-1	TRBD2	TRBJ2-1	once	TGTGCCAGCAGTGACCGCCCCGGGGGGGCCCACAATGAGCAGTTCTTC	CASSDRPGGAHNEQFF
TRBV9	TRBD1	TRBJ2-7	once	TGTGCCAGCAGCGTCACCGGGACAGCCTACGAGCAGTACTTC	CASSVTGTAYEQYF
TRBV27	.	TRBJ2-5	.	TGTGCCAGCAGTCCCCTTGGCGGGGCAGAGACCCAGTACTTC	CASSPLGGAETQYF
TRBV6-5	TRBD1	TRBJ2-7	.	TGTGCCAGCAGCATGGACAGGGGACTGTGGGAGCAGTACTTC	CASSMDRGLWEQYF
TRBV18	.	TRBJ1-2	.	TGTGCCAGCTCACCGGGCCTTCAAACAGCCATACAGTATGGCTACACCTTC	CASSPGLQTAIQYGYTF
TRBV7-9	TRBD2	TRBJ2-3	.	TGTGCCAGCAGCCCGGGGACTAGCGGGGGTAGCACAGATACGCAGTATTTT	CASSPGTSGGSTDTQYF
TRBV18	TRBD1	TRBJ2-1	.	TGTGCCAGCTCACCACTGGACAGGGGTGGTCATGAGCAGTTCTTC	CASSPLDRGGHEQFF
TRBV25-1	.	TRBJ1-2	.	TGTGCCAGCAGTGAATTGGGTACAGGGCACGGCTACACCTTC	CASSELGTGHGYTF
TRBV2	.	TRBJ1-1	.	TGTGCCAGCCAAGCGGATGTTAACCGAAAAGAAGCTTTCTTT	CASQADVNRKEAFF
TRBV6-5	.	TRBJ1-1	.	TGTGCCAGCAGTCTCTTCGACAGCATGAACACTGAAGCTTTCTTT	CASSLFDSMNTEAFF
TRBV19	.	TRBJ2-7	.	TGTGCCAGTAGTCTGGGACTCCCCTACGAGCAGTACTTC	CASSLGLPYEQYF
TRBV15	.	TRBJ1-1	.	TGTGCCACCAGCAGAGAGGGGGGGGCCTACACTGAAGCTTTCTTT	CATSREGGAYTEAFF
TRBV19	.	TRBJ2-2	.	TGTGCCAGTAGTATCGGGGGATCGAACACCGGGGAGCTGTTTTTT	CASSIGGSNTGELFF
TRBV9	TRBD2	TRBJ2-5	.	TGTGCCAGCAGCAAGACTAGCGGGAGAGGGCGGGAGACCCAGTACTTC	CASSKTSGRGRETQYF
TRBV5-1	TRBD1	TRBJ1-2	few	TGCGCCAGCAGCGGGGGCGGAGGGGGCAGCTATGGCTACACCTTC	CASSGGGGGSYGYTF
TRBV4-1	.	TRBJ1-5	few	TGCGCCAGCAGCCTCCTTTATAGACGTCAGGGAAGCAATCAGCCCCAGCATTTT	CASSLLYRRQGSNQPQHF
TRBV19	TRBD1	TRBJ1-2	.	TGTGCCAGTAGTCCCCGGACAGGGTACGGCTACACCTTC	CASSPRTGYGYTF
TRBV28	.	TRBJ1-6	.	TGTGCCAGCAGTCCCAACAGGGCATCCTATAATTCACCCCTCCACTTT	CASSPNRASYNSPLHF
TRBV7-9	TRBD1	TRBJ2-1	.	TGTGCCAGCAGCTCGACAGGGCTACGGGACAATGAGCAGTTCTTC	CASSSTGLRDNEQFF
TRBV6-5	.	TRBJ1-1	.	TGTGCCAGCAGTCGCACACGGAACACTGAAGCTTTCTTT	CASSRTRNTEAFF
TRBV7-9	TRBD1	TRBJ2-2	.	TGTGCCAGCAAGAGACCGGGACAGGGCACCGGGGAGCTGTTTTTT	CASKRPGQGTGELFF
TRBV6-1	TRBD1	TRBJ2-7	once	TGTGCCAGCAGTGAGGGACAGGGCTCCGAGCAGTACTTC	CASSEGQGSEQYF
TRBV28	TRBD1	TRBJ2-3	.	TGTGCCAGCCTGGACAGGAACACAGATACGCAGTATTTT	CASLDRNTDTQYF
TRBV18	.	TRBJ2-5	.	TGTGCCAGCTCACCCGGACAGCAAGAGACCCAGTACTTC	CASSPGQQETQYF
TRBV5-6	TRBD2	TRBJ2-3	.	TGTGCCAGCAGCAGGGACTACACAGATACGCAGTATTTT	CASSRDYTDTQYF
TRBV27	TRBD1	TRBJ2-7	.	TGTGCCAGCAGTTTATACTCGGACAGGGACACCTACGAGCAGTACTTC	CASSLYSDRDTYEQYF
TRBV20-1	.	TRBJ2-7	.	TGCAGTGCCAAAAGGGGCCCCGGGCAGTACTTC	CSAKRGPGQYF
TRBV27	.	TRBJ2-3	.	TGTGCCAGCAGTTTATTAGTGGGCAAGAGATTTACAGATACGCAGTATTTT	CASSLLVGKRFTDTQYF
TRBV6-4	TRBD1	TRBJ1-1	few	TGTGCCAGCAGATTAACCTACAGGGGTCGGGACACTGAAGCTTTCTTT	CASRLTYRGRDTEAFF
TRBV19	.	TRBJ2-4	.	TGTGCCAGTGGGTTTGGGGCACAAAACATTCAGTACTTC	CASGFGAQNIQYF
TRBV28	.	TRBJ2-7	.	TGTGCCAGCAGCTCAGGGAAATACGAGCAGTACTTC	CASSSGKYEQYF
TRBV7-6	TRBD2	TRBJ2-1	.	TGTGCCAGCAGCTTAGTGTGGGAGGGCTTAGGGAATGAGCAGTTCTTC	CASSLVWEGLGNEQFF
TRBV5-1	TRBD1	TRBJ1-2	.	TGCGCCAGCAGCTTTGAGGGGGCTTCATTAGGCTATGGCTACACCTTC	CASSFEGASLGYGYTF
TRBV11-2	.	TRBJ2-7	few	TGTGCCAGCAGCTTAACGTCTTGGGGGGAGCCTTCCTTGCAGTACTTC	CASSLTSWGEPSLQYF
TRBV10-3	TRBD1	TRBJ2-5	.	TGTGCCATCAGTGAGTCGATGCCGCCCAGAGGGGGCCCGTACCAAGAGACCCAGTACTTC	CAISESMPPRGGPYQETQYF
TRBV29-1	.	TRBJ1-2	.	TGCAGCGTTGAAAGGCAGGGGAGTTTGATGGGCTATGGCTACACCTTC	CSVERQGSLMGYGYTF
TRBV2	TRBD2	TRBJ2-5	.	TGTGCCAGCAGGCGCTTTTTGGCGGGAGGAGGTGAGACCCAGTACTTC	CASRRFLAGGGETQYF
TRBV13	.	TRBJ2-5	.	TGTGCCAGCAGCTCCGGACTAAAAGAGACCCAGTACTTC	CASSSGLKETQYF
TRBV6-5	.	TRBJ1-2	.	TGTGCCAGCAGCCACAGGGATAACTATGGCTACACCTTC	CASSHRDNYGYTF